The text below deals with one T cell receptor beta chain. Its specific antigen is unknown. No clone much larger than this one lies a single base away; base qualities are absent. Whole blood was collected in K2EDTA tubes by collaborating institutions according to the institutions' own protocols. For TCRbeta analysis, collaborators shipped samples as frozen whole blood, isolated PBMCs, or DNA extracted from either of those sample types. Based on the germline V gene, the CDR1 and CDR2 sequences are SGHVS and FNYEAQ. The CDR3 contains 16 residues, cysteine and phenylalanine counted. The kept DNA is CDR3 alone, 48 bases in frame from the first base. A distance of 19 bases separates the germline ends of V and J, which lose 1 base and 7 bases respectively. These data come from a study of blood T cell repertoires in COVID-19 (dated by TCRdb to between 2020 and 2021). About the study as a whole: Samples from collaborators originated in the United States, Italy and Spain and spanned both the acute and convalescent phases of COVID-19. The material from the prospective study consisted of cDNA or gDNA derived from T cells, B-cell-depleted T cells, or PBMCs. Deeply sampled blood TCRbeta repertoires from subjects exposed to, actively infected with, or recovered from COVID-19 were included in the dataset. The repertoires were released in a freely available public database meant as a resource for research on the immune response to SARS-CoV-2. The samples were drawn from the first 160 participants of the ongoing ImmuneRACE study and from over a thousand subjects provided by 6 global collaborators. Nearly every sample came with metadata listing a de-identified subject ID, COVID-19 status, age in years and sex. Where available, HLA class I and class II types were taken from metadata supplied by the sample provider and were not determined by assay-based typing.

The immunoSEQ Assay, a bias-controlled multiplex PCR, was used to amplify TCRbeta CDR3 regions from genomic DNA. The study's processing was this. The number of nucleated cells in each sample was estimated from the amplification of reference gene primers within the assay. To quantify the absolute abundance of each unique TCRbeta CDR3 rearrangement, sequence reads were collapsed and filtered. For each sample, productive Simpson clonality was calculated by taking the square root of Simpson's diversity index across productive rearrangements. Entries here come from immuneACCESS through TCRdb and include only in-frame sequences with V and J called. Some clones fail to appear in such tables; in the studies checked, an unresolved V gene covers under half of the shortfall, and the cause of the remainder is unknown. V and J calls and clone size come straight from that table; D and trimming were deduced from the DNA. The sample records a few hundred thousand clones, 87% of which are singletons. Together, the top ten hold about 2.5% of the sample.

What the work shows at the level of the full study, not this receptor alone: Clinical and demographic metadata were provided uncurated, with the amount varying by source and participant.

The sequence came from a woman aged 45-60 years with acute or convalescent COVID-19. Sequences were obtained from peripheral blood. The rearranged chain carries TRBV7-6 and TRBJ1-1; possibly the D gene is TRBD1, per 5 matching bases. The DNA reads TGTGCCAGCAGCTTAGAACTTGGCCAGGGCTTTAATGAAGCTTTCTTT. This sequence encodes CASSLELGQGFNEAFF.